What follows are 26 T cell receptor beta chains derived from one specimen sequenced in a study of blood T cell repertoires in COVID-19. Only in-frame clones appear in the TCRdb table, and some are missing; sequencing was by immunoSEQ multiplex PCR. Here the sample spans about 140,000 clones, roughly 90% being singletons. Sequenced sample: peripheral blood. The receptors stem from a man aged 45 to 65 with active or convalescent COVID-19.

This clone occurred once. The chain recombines TRBV5-4 with TRBJ2-7; TRBD1 aligns across 7 bases. Per germline, CDR1 SGHNT and CDR2 YYREEE (reference sequence). Trimming at V came to 4 bases and at J to 3 bases, leaving 7 bases not matched to a gene. CDR3 length: 14 residues. The CDR3 loop reads CASSPFDRDYEQYF. The CDR3 nucleotides are TGTGCCAGCAGCCCCTTTGACAGGGACTACGAGCAGTACTTC. Full variable domain (rest looked up from reference TRBV5-4 and TRBJ2-7): ETGVTQSPTHLIKTRGQQVTLRCSSQSGHNTVSWYQQALGQGPQFIFQYYREEENGRGNFPPRFSGLQFPNYSSELNVNALELDDSALYLCASSPFDRDYEQYFGPGTRLTVT.

The rearrangement uses TRBV19 and TRBJ2-5; TRBD1 agrees at 10 bases. This CDR3 has 16 residues. Losses at the gene ends were 5 bases for V and 5 bases for J; bases not matched to a gene: 11. Germline lookup yields CDR1 LNHDA and CDR2 SQIVND (reference sequence). CDR3 sequence reads: CASSSQTGGAGETQYF. CDR3 sequence (DNA): TGTGCCAGTAGTTCCCAGACAGGGGGCGCGGGGGAGACCCAGTACTTC.

The chain joins TRBV6-5 to TRBJ2-7, with 7 bases matching TRBD2. V gave up 0 bases and J gave up 7 bases; unmatched junction bases: 12. Germline-derived CDR1 and CDR2 are MNHEY and SVGAGI. This CDR3 spans 16 amino acids. In DNA, the CDR3 is TGTGCCAGCAGTTACTCGGTACTAGCGAGAGGTAGGGAGCAGTACTTC. This encodes CASSYSVLARGREQYF.

CDR3 protein: CASSQVGGRMVDQPQHF. CDR3 bases: TGCGCCAGCAGCCAAGTTGGAGGCAGGATGGTTGATCAGCCCCAGCATTTT. The chain recombines TRBV4-1 with TRBJ1-5, with no clear D. The ends were cut back, 1 base at V and 5 bases at J, with 18 bases in the middle. Germline V CDR1 and CDR2: MGHRA, YSYEKL. The CDR3 is 17 amino acids.

The V call is TRBV18, the J call TRBJ1-2, with 8 nucleotides matching TRBD1. The CDR3 extends over 12 amino acids. The trim removed 6 bases at V and 8 bases at J, leaving 5 bases unmatched. The germline V gene encodes CDR1 KGHSH and CDR2 LQKENI. CDR3 bases: TGTGCCAGCTCCGAGACAGGGGAAGGCTACACCTTC. It encodes CASSETGEGYTF.

This clone was detected a few times. The V and J genes are TRBV28 and TRBJ1-6; perhaps TRBD1 as D (6 bases). The ends were cut back, 6 bases at V and 4 bases at J, with 25 bases in the middle. The CDR3 totals 19 residues. CDR1 and CDR2 (germline): MDHEN, SYDVKM. CDR3 protein: CASSITGGGGPPYNSPLHF. The CDR3 coding sequence is TGTGCCAGCAGCATTACGGGGGGAGGGGGGCCGCCGTATAATTCACCCCTCCACTTT.

The V and J genes are TRBV3-1 (or the pseudogene TRBV3-2) and TRBJ2-1; 7 bases fit TRBD2. V was pared by 1 base and J by 6 bases, with 6 bases of the junction left unmatched. The CDR3 has 15 amino acids. Germline values: CDR1 LGHDT, CDR2 YNNKEL (reference sequence). This chain's CDR3 is CASSQVLLAVNEQFF. CDR3 nucleotides: TGTGCCAGCAGCCAAGTATTGCTAGCGGTCAATGAGCAGTTCTTC.

J is TRBJ1-5 and V is TRBV7-2; TRBD1 is a possible D gene (6 bases). CDR1 and CDR2 (germline): SGHTA, FQGNSA. V shed 5 bases and J shed 7 bases, with 15 bases lying between them. This CDR3 has 14 amino acids. CDR3 nucleotide sequence: TGTGCCAGCAGCGTATGGGCAGGGGAGCAGCCCCAGCATTTT. Residues: CASSVWAGEQPQHF.

The chain combines TRBV14 with TRBJ2-1, with a tentative D call TRBD2 (6 bases). Trimming removed 4 bases at V and 6 bases at J, with 16 bases between. Germline values: CDR1 SGHDN, CDR2 FVKESK. This CDR3 has 15 residues. As DNA, the CDR3 is TGTGCCAGCAGCCCCCCGGGACTCGTTTTCAATGAGCAGTTCTTC. It is translated as CASSPPGLVFNEQFF.

The CDR3 sequence: CASSPSGSGSGEQYF. The CDR3 DNA reads TGTGCCAGCAGTCCATCGGGTAGCGGGAGCGGCGAGCAGTACTTC. The chain joins TRBV7-2 to TRBJ2-7, with 9 nucleotides matching TRBD2. The CDR3 length is 15 residues. Germline CDR1 reads SGHTA; CDR2 reads FQGNSA. Germline trimming cut 6 bases from V and 6 bases from J; bases unmatched to any gene: 12.

This clone was seen just once. This sequence joins TRBV19 and TRBJ2-2, with D perhaps TRBD2 (5 bases). V dropped 3 bases and J dropped 6 bases, with 14 bases sitting between them. CDR3 size: 15 residues. Germline V gene lookup returns CDR1 LNHDA and CDR2 SQIVND (reference sequence). DNA of the CDR3: TGTGCCAGTAGTATCGGAGCCGGGGTGGCCGGGGAGCTGTTTTTT. Residues: CASSIGAGVAGELFF.

V is TRBV5-1 and J is TRBJ1-1; D unresolved. Germline V gene data show CDR1 as SGHRS and CDR2 as YFSETQ. The CDR3 loop spans 14 amino acids. V lost 4 bases to trimming and J lost 3 bases, with 13 bases between them. CDR3 amino acids: CASSPTSSYTEAFF. CDR3 nucleotides: TGCGCCAGCAGCCCCACGTCGAGTTACACTGAAGCTTTCTTT.

The J gene is TRBJ2-5, the V gene TRBV5-1; 7 nucleotides match TRBD2. The ends lost 2 bases at V and 4 bases at J; junction bases unmatched: 11. The CDR3 contains 16 residues. The V gene's germline CDR1 is SGHRS and CDR2 YFSETQ. CDR3: CASSFQTPGGGETQYF. In DNA form, the CDR3 reads TGCGCCAGCAGCTTCCAAACCCCGGGGGGAGGAGAGACCCAGTACTTC.

V gene TRBV2 combines with J gene TRBJ2-1; 9 bases line up with TRBD2. CDR1 SNHLY and CDR2 FYNNEI come from the germline V gene. The CDR3 covers 14 residues. Trimming removed 2 bases from V and 12 bases from J; junction bases left unmatched: 8. The CDR3 DNA is TGTGCCAGCAGTGAATGGGGTAGCGGGAGTTCGCAGTTCTTC. The encoded protein is CASSEWGSGSSQFF.

The chain is built from TRBV11-2 and TRBJ2-3, with 9 nucleotides matching TRBD2. The CDR3 loop spans 16 amino acids. V gave up 1 base and J gave up 5 bases; unmatched junction bases: 7. Germline CDR1 SGHAT, CDR2 FQNNGV. This CDR3 reads CASSLGREGRVDTQYF. The CDR3 bases are TGTGCCAGCAGCTTAGGGCGGGAGGGCCGTGTAGATACGCAGTATTTT.

The chain carries TRBV6-4 and TRBJ1-1; D uncertain. Germline lookup yields CDR1 MRHNA and CDR2 SNTAGT. The length of the CDR3 is 13 residues. Trimming removed 5 bases from V and 0 bases from J, with 7 bases in between. The CDR3 sequence: CASSRLVNTEAFF. CDR3 DNA: TGTGCCAGCAGTAGACTTGTGAACACTGAAGCTTTCTTT.

The V call is TRBV27, the J call TRBJ1-6; 10 nucleotides agree with TRBD1. This CDR3 is 14 amino acids long. Germline CDR1 reads MNHEY; CDR2 reads SMNVEV (reference sequence). V was clipped by 7 bases and J by 11 bases; unmatched bases: 8. Here the CDR3 reads CASNQGQGLAPLHF. In DNA, the CDR3 is TGTGCCAGCAATCAGGGACAGGGGTTGGCACCCCTCCACTTT.

The chain is built from TRBV6-2 or TRBV6-3 and TRBJ2-2, with 8 bases aligning to TRBD2. The CDR3 is 16 residues long. Trimming took 6 bases from V and 5 from J; bases not matched to a gene: 11. CDR1 and CDR2 from the germline V gene are MNHEY and SVGEGT. In DNA form, the CDR3 reads TGTGCCAGCAGCCCCGGCGGCGGGAGGATGACCGGGGAGCTGTTTTTT. The encoded protein is CASSPGGGRMTGELFF.

CDR3 amino acids: CASSLREKLFF. The DNA for the CDR3 is TGCGCCAGCAGCTTACGGGAAAAACTGTTTTTT. The chain joins TRBV5-1 to TRBJ1-4; D ambiguous. Trimming removed 2 bases from V and 8 bases from J, with 4 bases in between. The CDR3 sequence is 11 residues long. In germline, CDR1 is SGHRS, CDR2 YFSETQ. Using reference TRBV5-1 and TRBJ1-4 for the parts outside the CDR3, the full variable domain is KAGVTQTPRYLIKTRGQQVTLSCSPISGHRSVSWYQQTPGQGLQFLFEYFSETQRNKGNFPGRFSGRQFSNSRSEMNVSTLELGDSALYLCASSLREKLFFGSGTQLSVL.

The rearrangement joins TRBV9 to TRBJ2-3; 10 nucleotides match TRBD2. The CDR3 is made up of 15 amino acids. Germline CDR1 reads SGDLS; CDR2 reads YYNGEE. The trim removed 3 bases at V and 2 bases at J, leaving 3 bases unmatched. The CDR3 region is CASSAGLAVTDTQYF. Written as DNA, the CDR3 is TGTGCCAGCAGCGCCGGACTAGCGGTCACAGATACGCAGTATTTT.

This chain joins TRBV20-1 and TRBJ2-7, with 7 bases matching TRBD1. The CDR3 is made up of 11 amino acids. V was clipped by 7 bases and J by 4 bases; unmatched bases: 4. CDR1 is DFQATT, CDR2 SNEGSKA, per germline (reference sequence). CDR3 in amino acids: CSVPTGYEQYF. In DNA, the CDR3 is TGCAGTGTACCGACAGGGTACGAGCAGTACTTC.

V and J are TRBV24-1 and TRBJ1-5; D uncertain. CDR1 is KGHDR, CDR2 SFDVKD, per germline. V shed 4 bases and J shed 4 bases, with 7 bases lying between them. CDR3 size: 13 residues. The CDR3 spells CATSETGNQPQHF. The CDR3 nucleotides read TGTGCCACCAGTGAGACCGGGAATCAGCCCCAGCATTTT.

The rearrangement links TRBV19 to TRBJ2-5; TRBD2 is a possible D gene (5 bases). The length of the CDR3 is 14 residues. Germline V gene data show CDR1 as LNHDA and CDR2 as SQIVND (reference sequence). V shed 1 base and J shed 5 bases, with 11 bases lying between them. DNA of the CDR3: TGTGCCAGTAGTATAGGTGGAGGACTTGAGACCCAGTACTTC. Translated, it gives CASSIGGGLETQYF.

J is TRBJ2-2 and V is TRBV5-6, with 10 bases that match TRBD1. V shed 5 bases, J shed 4 bases, and the junction held 11 bases outside the gene matches. CDR1 is SGHDT and CDR2 is YYEEEE in the germline V gene. The CDR3 spans 17 residues. CDR3 in amino acids: CASSRTVGQGITGELFF. The CDR3 nucleotides are TGTGCCAGCAGTCGTACCGTGGGACAGGGGATCACCGGGGAGCTGTTTTTT.

The rearrangement links TRBV12-3 or TRBV12-4 to TRBJ2-1; a weak D match, TRBD2 (5 bases). V lost 3 bases and J lost 7, with 10 bases in between. CDR3 length: 13 amino acids. The CDR3 is CASSFNQRNEQFF. CDR3 nucleotides: TGTGCCAGCAGTTTTAATCAGCGGAATGAGCAGTTCTTC.

V usage is TRBV24-1 and J usage is TRBJ2-5, with D maybe TRBD2 (5 bases). The CDR3 is made up of 16 amino acids. CDR1 and CDR2 from the germline V gene are KGHDR and SFDVKD. The V gene lost 3 bases and the J gene lost 2 bases, with 15 bases spanning the gap. CDR3 DNA sequence: TGTGCCACCAGTGATCCGGCGGCCTCGGGACAAGAGACCCAGTACTTC. It translates to CATSDPAASGQETQYF.